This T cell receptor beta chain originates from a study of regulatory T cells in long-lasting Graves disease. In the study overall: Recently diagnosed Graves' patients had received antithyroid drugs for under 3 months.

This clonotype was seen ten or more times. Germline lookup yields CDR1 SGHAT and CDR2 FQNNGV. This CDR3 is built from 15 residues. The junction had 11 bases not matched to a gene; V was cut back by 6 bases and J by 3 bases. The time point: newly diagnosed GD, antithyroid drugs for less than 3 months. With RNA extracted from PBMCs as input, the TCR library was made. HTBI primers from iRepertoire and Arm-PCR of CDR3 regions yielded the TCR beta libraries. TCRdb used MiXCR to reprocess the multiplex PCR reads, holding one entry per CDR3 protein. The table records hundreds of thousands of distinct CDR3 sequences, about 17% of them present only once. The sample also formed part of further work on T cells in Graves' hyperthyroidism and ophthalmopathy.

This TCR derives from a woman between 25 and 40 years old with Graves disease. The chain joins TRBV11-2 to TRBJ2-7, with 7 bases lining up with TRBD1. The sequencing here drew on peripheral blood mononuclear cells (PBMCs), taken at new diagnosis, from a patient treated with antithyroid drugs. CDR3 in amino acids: CASRSPGTVGYEQYF. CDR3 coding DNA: TGTGCCAGCAGGTCTCCTGGGACAGTCGGCTACGAGCAGTACTTC.